The rows below give T cell receptor beta chains drawn from one sample of a study of T cell responses to AZD1222 COVID-19 vaccine. Repertoires were generated with immunoSEQ multiplex PCR, while TCRdb's copy carries only in-frame clones and drops some. The sample carries some 110,000 clones, approximately 90% recorded once. The sequenced sample was peripheral blood, obtained on day 0 of AZD1222 vaccination. The receptors stem from an adult in good health. Both conserved end residues are part of each CDR3. Fields, in order: J gene, clone size, V gene, D gene, CDR3 DNA, CDR3 protein. D genes are given only for firm matches. Size tells how often a clone was seen (once, few, many) or the class of an expanded clone, and some rows leave it out.

J gene: TRBJ1-2; clone size: NA; V gene: TRBV5-8; D gene: NA; CDR3 DNA: TGTGCCAGCAGCTTGATGGGGGACACAAACTATGGCTACACCTTC; CDR3 protein: CASSLMGDTNYGYTF
J gene: TRBJ1-1; clone size: NA; V gene: TRBV15; D gene: NA; CDR3 DNA: TGTGCCACCAGGGAGACACAATTGAACACTGAAGCTTTCTTT; CDR3 protein: CATRETQLNTEAFF
J gene: TRBJ2-5; clone size: NA; V gene: TRBV11-2; D gene: TRBD2; CDR3 DNA: TGTGCCAGCAGCTTAACGACTAGCGGGGGGGTCCAAGAGACCCAGTACTTC; CDR3 protein: CASSLTTSGGVQETQYF
J gene: TRBJ1-6; clone size: NA; V gene: TRBV6-5; D gene: NA; CDR3 DNA: TGTGCCAGCAGGTCCCAGGCTTCACCCCTCCACTTT; CDR3 protein: CASRSQASPLHF
J gene: TRBJ1-3; clone size: NA; V gene: TRBV12-3/TRBV12-4; D gene: NA; CDR3 DNA: TGTGCCAGCAGTTTACTGGGAAACACCATATATTTT; CDR3 protein: CASSLLGNTIYF
J gene: TRBJ1-1; clone size: large; V gene: TRBV5-6; D gene: NA; CDR3 DNA: TGTGCCAGCAGCTTTTGGGCGTTGAACACTGAAGCTTTCTTT; CDR3 protein: CASSFWALNTEAFF
J gene: TRBJ2-7; clone size: NA; V gene: TRBV18; D gene: NA; CDR3 DNA: TGTGCCAGCTCGCCTCAGGGTTCGTCCTACGAGCAGTACTTC; CDR3 protein: CASSPQGSSYEQYF
J gene: TRBJ1-3; clone size: NA; V gene: TRBV7-4; D gene: NA; CDR3 DNA: TGTGCCAGCAGCTCCCGGATCCGCTCTGGAAACACCATATATTTT; CDR3 protein: CASSSRIRSGNTIYF
J gene: TRBJ1-2; clone size: NA; V gene: TRBV6-6; D gene: TRBD1; CDR3 DNA: TGTGCCAGCAGATGGACAGGGGAGAGCTATGGCTACACCTTC; CDR3 protein: CASRWTGESYGYTF
J gene: TRBJ1-5; clone size: NA; V gene: TRBV11-2; D gene: NA; CDR3 DNA: TGTGCCAGCAGCCTCCCTAGCCAGCCCCAGCATTTT; CDR3 protein: CASSLPSQPQHF
J gene: TRBJ2-1; clone size: NA; V gene: TRBV27; D gene: NA; CDR3 DNA: TGTGCCAGCAGTACAAACGCCGGACTTCACAATGAGCAGTTCTTC; CDR3 protein: CASSTNAGLHNEQFF
J gene: TRBJ2-3; clone size: NA; V gene: TRBV19; D gene: NA; CDR3 DNA: TGTGCCAGTACGCCCCAGATCTCCTACACAGATACGCAGTATTTT; CDR3 protein: CASTPQISYTDTQYF
J gene: TRBJ1-3; clone size: NA; V gene: TRBV5-1; D gene: NA; CDR3 DNA: TGCGCCAGCAGCTCCGCGCCAGGACACTCTGGAAACACCATATATTTT; CDR3 protein: CASSSAPGHSGNTIYF